This T cell receptor (beta chain) is from a study of CD8+ T cells in alopecia areata. The wider study: Tofacitinib was taken orally by treated patients, and the dose was 5 to 10 mg twice daily. General study points: Lesional scalp, especially alopecia totalis/universalis, showed higher clonality than normal scalp. Sequencing of scalp samples also captures resident alphabeta T cells of normal skin.

From alopecia areata patients, lesional scalp punch biopsies and peripheral blood were collected. As for this clone: Its antigen is not known.

RNA extraction was followed by reverse transcription into cDNA, which acted as the sequencing template. Sequencing used immunoSEQ multiplex PCR; TCRdb keeps in-frame clones, though not all of them. Of roughly 250,000 clones listed, 65% to 70% are singletons. The sequence came from a human donor with alopecia areata. The sequencing used CD4+ T cells sorted from blood, collected at week 0.

The CDR3 loop reads CASTPRRTGYSDTQYF. CDR3 coding DNA: TGTGCCAGCACCCCTCGCAGGACAGGGTATTCAGATACGCAGTATTTT. V usage is TRBV13 and J usage is TRBJ2-3, with 8 bases aligning to TRBD1. V lost 7 bases, J lost 4 bases, and 13 bases stayed unmatched. The CDR3 totals 16 residues. Germline CDR1 and CDR2: PRHDT and FYEKMQ (reference sequence).